The clone carrying this T cell receptor beta chain was seen more than once but under ten times. TCRdb recomputed calls from the 5' RACE reads with MiXCR, one row per CDR3 protein. The sample holds under 900,000 distinct CDR3 sequences; 15% to 20% are singletons and the top ten take under 15%. These data originate in a study of identical twins. V gave up 0 bases and J gave up 7 bases, with 13 bases separating them. The CDR3 covers 16 residues. Germline values: CDR1 LNHNV, CDR2 YYDKDF (reference sequence). The same sample was also used in a study of T cells expressing NK-cell markers. That paper adds: In a handful of donors, dominant CD3+CD56+NKG2C+ clones formed roughly 1.0-7.0% of CD8+ cells.

This chain uses TRBV15 with TRBJ1-6; tentative D call: TRBD1 (6 bases). This TCR was recovered from a woman between 18 and 29 years old in good health. Source material: PBMCs. This CDR3 reads CATSRDIVQGNSPLHF. For the CDR3, the DNA is TGTGCCACCAGCAGAGATATCGTACAGGGAAATTCACCCCTCCACTTT.